These 5 T cell receptor beta chains share one sample of origin, sequenced in a study of identical twins. In TCRdb, the 5' RACE reads were re-called with MiXCR into one record per CDR3 protein. The table has around 650,000 distinct CDR3 sequences, 7.1% seen once. In addition, the sample was reused for a study of yellow fever vaccine responses in identical twins.

Sequencing was done on a sample of PBMCs. Receptors originate from a woman aged 18-29 years in good health.

The chain uses TRBV25-1 and TRBJ2-5; D is possibly TRBD2 (6 bases). Germline V gene data show CDR1 as MGHDK and CDR2 as SYGVNS. The V and J ends lost 8 bases and 3 bases respectively, with 19 bases between them. The CDR3 consists of 15 residues. This CDR3 is CASGRRGSQEETQYF. For the CDR3, the DNA is TGTGCCAGCGGACGACGGGGGTCCCAAGAAGAGACCCAGTACTTC.

The V and J genes are TRBV4-2 and TRBJ2-1; 14 bases are shared with TRBD2. Germline CDR1 is LGHNA and CDR2 is YNFKEQ. The CDR3 consists of 19 residues. Trimming cost V 4 bases and J 6 bases; bases outside gene matches: 14. In nucleotides, the CDR3 is TGTGCCAGCAGCCCAGGGACTAGCGGGAGATCATTGTTTGGCAATGAGCAGTTCTTC. Translation: CASSPGTSGRSLFGNEQFF.

This clonotype came up many times. The gene calls are TRBV9 and TRBJ2-3; 9 bases line up with TRBD1. This CDR3 is built from 14 residues. Germline V CDR1 and CDR2: SGDLS, YYNGEE. J lost 4 bases, V lost 3 bases, and 3 bases had no gene match. The CDR3 DNA is TGTGCCAGCAGCGCGGGACAGGGAGCAGATACGCAGTATTTT. It codes for CASSAGQGADTQYF.

The chain joins TRBV5-1 to TRBJ2-6, with unresolved D. Germline values: CDR1 SGHRS, CDR2 YFSETQ. The CDR3 runs 15 residues. V shed 5 bases and J shed 1 base, with 10 bases lying between them. The CDR3 sequence is CASRQDPSGANVLTF. CDR3 in DNA: TGCGCCAGCAGGCAGGATCCGTCTGGGGCCAACGTCCTGACTTTC.

The chain has TRBV5-1 and TRBJ2-1, with D perhaps TRBD1 or TRBD2 (5 bases each). In germline, CDR1 is SGHRS, CDR2 YFSETQ. V dropped 6 bases and J dropped 9 bases, with 22 bases sitting between them. The CDR3 consists of 15 residues. CDR3 nucleotide sequence: TGCGCCAGCAAGCCCGGGACGGCCGTCCCTTCTGAGCAGTTCTTC. As protein: CASKPGTAVPSEQFF.